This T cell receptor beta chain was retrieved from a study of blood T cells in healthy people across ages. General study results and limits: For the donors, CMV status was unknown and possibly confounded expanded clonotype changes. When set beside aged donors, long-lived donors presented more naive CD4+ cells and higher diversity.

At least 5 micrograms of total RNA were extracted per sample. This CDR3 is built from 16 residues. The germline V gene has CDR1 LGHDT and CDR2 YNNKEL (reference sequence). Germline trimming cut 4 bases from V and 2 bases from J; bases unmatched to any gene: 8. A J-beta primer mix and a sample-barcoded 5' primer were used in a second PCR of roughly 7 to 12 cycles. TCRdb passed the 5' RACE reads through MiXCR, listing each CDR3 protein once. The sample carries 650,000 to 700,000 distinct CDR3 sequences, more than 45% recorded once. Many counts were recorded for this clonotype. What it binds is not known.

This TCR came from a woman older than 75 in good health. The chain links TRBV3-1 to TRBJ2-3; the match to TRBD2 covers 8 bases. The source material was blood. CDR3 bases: TGTGCCAGCAGCCGTTTCAGCGGGAGTCCCACAGATACGCAGTATTTT. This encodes CASSRFSGSPTDTQYF.